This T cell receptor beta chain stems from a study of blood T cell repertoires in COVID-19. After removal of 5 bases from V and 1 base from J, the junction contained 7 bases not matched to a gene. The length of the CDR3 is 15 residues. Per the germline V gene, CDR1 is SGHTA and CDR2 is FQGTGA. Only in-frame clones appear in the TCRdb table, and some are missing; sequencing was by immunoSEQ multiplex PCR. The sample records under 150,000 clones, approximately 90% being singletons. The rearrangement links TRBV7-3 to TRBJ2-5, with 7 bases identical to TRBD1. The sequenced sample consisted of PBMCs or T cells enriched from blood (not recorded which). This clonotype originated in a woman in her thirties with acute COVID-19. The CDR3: CASSVYTGVQETQYF. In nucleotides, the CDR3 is TGTGCCAGCAGCGTATACACAGGGGTCCAAGAGACCCAGTACTTC.